These 4 T cell receptor beta chains share one sample of origin, sequenced in a study of identical twins. MiXCR, applied by TCRdb to the 5' RACE reads, yields one record per CDR3 protein. This sample has some 660,000 distinct CDR3 sequences; under 9% occur once, and the top ten carry about 0.98%. The same specimen was also included in a second study, on yellow fever vaccine responses in identical twins.

Sequencing input: PBMCs. These receptors were taken from a woman aged 18-29 years in good health.

This clonotype was seen only a few times. V is TRBV28 and J is TRBJ2-7; 7 positions agree with TRBD1. The CDR3 length is 14 residues. Germline CDR1 reads MDHEN; CDR2 reads SYDVKM. The ends lost 6 bases at V and 3 bases at J; junction bases unmatched: 8. This CDR3 is CASRPRDRHYEQYF. CDR3 nucleotides: TGTGCCAGCAGGCCCAGGGACAGACACTACGAGCAGTACTTC.

The chain carries TRBV27 and TRBJ2-1; 16 bases line up with TRBD2. The CDR3 sequence is 21 residues long. The junction had 19 bases not matched to a gene; V was cut back by 7 bases and J by 4 bases. Germline assignment: CDR1 MNHEY and CDR2 SMNVEV (reference sequence). The CDR3 coding sequence is TGTGCCAGCACCAAAAATTACCCGGGACTAGCGGGAGGGGCCTCTTACAATGAGCAGTTCTTC. This translates into CASTKNYPGLAGGASYNEQFF.

The gene calls are TRBV10-2 and TRBJ2-7, with D possibly TRBD2 on 6 matching bases. Germline CDR1 is WSHSY and CDR2 is SAAADI. V lost 7 bases to trimming and J lost 8 bases, with 21 bases between them. CDR3 length: 14 amino acids. In DNA form, the CDR3 reads TGCGCCAGCACTGGAGCGGGCGACGCGTTTAAGCAGTACTTC. It translates to CASTGAGDAFKQYF.

The chain employs TRBV29-1 and TRBJ1-1; D gene ambiguous. The CDR3 consists of 13 residues. Germline values: CDR1 SQVTM, CDR2 ANQGSEA. Trimming took off 6 bases at V and 1 base at J, with 12 bases between the two ends. CDR3 bases: TGCAGCGTGGCTACTGGACGGAACACTGAAGCTTTCTTT. It codes for CSVATGRNTEAFF. Filled out from reference TRBV29-1 and TRBJ1-1, the complete variable domain reads SAVISQKPSRDICQRGTSLTIQCQVDSQVTMMFWYRQQPGQSLTLIATANQGSEATYESGFVIDKFPISRPNLTFSTLTVSNMSPEDSSIYLCSVATGRNTEAFFGQGTRLTVV.